This TCR beta chain was recovered during a study of identical twins. One entry per CDR3 protein results from TCRdb running MiXCR on the 5' RACE reads. The sample has roughly 250,000 distinct CDR3 sequences; about 7% are singletons. The CDR3 sequence is 13 residues long. V was cut by 4 bases and J by 0 bases, with 6 bases left in between. From germline, CDR1 is LNHDA and CDR2 SQIVND (reference sequence). The data also belong to a second study, concerning yellow fever vaccine responses in identical twins.

V is TRBV19 and J is TRBJ1-1; D gene unclear. Sequenced: memory (CD45RO+) T cells sorted from blood. This TCR derives from a woman aged 18-29 years in good health. The DNA of the CDR3 is TGTGCCAGTAGTACCTCGATGAACACTGAAGCTTTCTTT. Translating it yields CASSTSMNTEAFF.